This T cell receptor (beta chain) came from a study of human thymus T cells. Study-level findings and limits: Apparent bias marked the V and J gene usage of thymic and blood repertoires.

Donors were healthy Finnish babies undergoing corrective operations for congenital heart defects. During surgery, about 0.5-1 mL peripheral blood was drawn from four of eight donors. All available leukocytes, rather than a set cell count, yielded the blood DNA. Some clones are missing from TCRdb's copy, which holds only in-frame ones; the method was immunoSEQ multiplex PCR. The table lists some 50,000 clones, 95% of them singletons. Notes on this clone: Its antigen is unknown.

Sequenced: blood. This receptor was identified in a girl in the first two years of life with a congenital heart defect but otherwise immunologically healthy.

CDR3 in DNA: TGTGCCAGCAGCTGGGGACAGGGGAGCACAGATACGCAGTATTTT. It encodes CASSWGQGSTDTQYF. The chain couples TRBV7-7 to TRBJ2-3, with TRBD1 matching over 10 bases. V lost 4 bases to trimming and J lost 0 bases; unmatched junction nucleotides: 1. This CDR3 comprises 15 residues. Per germline, CDR1 SSHAT and CDR2 FNYEAQ (reference sequence).